These 7 T cell receptor beta chains originate from one sample sequenced in a study of T cells after yellow fever vaccination. TCRdb reanalysed the 5' RACE reads using MiXCR and keeps one entry per CDR3 protein. The sample has fewer than 350,000 distinct CDR3 sequences; 3.5% to 4.5% are singletons. Sequencing was performed on PBMCs, taken 15 days after the yellow fever booster vaccination. The receptors were gathered from a man between 18 and 35 years old who received the YFV17D yellow fever vaccine.

This clonotype was seen many times. The CDR3 protein is CASRPPLGRTEAFF. The DNA for the CDR3 is TGTGCCAGCCGCCCCCCCCTGGGCCGCACTGAAGCTTTCTTT. The rearrangement joins TRBV7-2 to TRBJ1-1; D gene ambiguous. V shed 8 bases and J shed 4 bases, with 17 bases lying between them. Germline V gene lookup returns CDR1 SGHTA and CDR2 FQGNSA. CDR3 length equals 14 residues.

This clonotype has a handful of counts. The chain uses TRBV5-1 and TRBJ2-1, with 8 positions matching TRBD2. The V gene end was trimmed by 5 bases and the J gene end by 3 bases; junction bases not matched to a gene: 7. This CDR3 has 15 amino acids. Germline values: CDR1 SGHRS, CDR2 YFSETQ. CDR3 coding DNA: TGCGCCAGCAGTTTACTAGCGGAGAACTACAATGAGCAGTTCTTC. Its protein product is CASSLLAENYNEQFF.

This clonotype appeared a few times. The chain links TRBV28 to TRBJ2-3, with D possibly TRBD1 on 6 matching bases. V lost 8 bases to trimming and J lost 6 bases, with 15 bases between them. In germline, CDR1 is MDHEN, CDR2 SYDVKM. The CDR3 has 13 amino acids. DNA of the CDR3: TGTGCCAGCTACCGAACCAGGGGTGATACGCAGTATTTT. Translated: CASYRTRGDTQYF.

This clonotype came up many times. CDR3 amino acids: CSASNPTGELFF. The CDR3 DNA reads TGCAGTGCCTCTAACCCCACCGGGGAGCTGTTTTTT. The V gene is TRBV20-1, the J gene TRBJ2-2; D gene ambiguous. The CDR3 runs to 12 residues. CDR1 is DFQATT and CDR2 is SNEGSKA in the germline V gene (reference sequence). With 6 bases removed from V and 4 bases from J, the gap between germline ends came to 9 bases.

This clonotype was recorded at least ten times. The chain uses TRBV7-3 and TRBJ1-2, with a possible D match to TRBD1 (5 bases). The CDR3 consists of 13 residues. V lost 2 bases, J lost 3 bases, and 7 bases lay in between. The germline V gene has CDR1 SGHTA and CDR2 FQGTGA. The CDR3 bases are TGTGCCAGCAGCTTAGCGGGGGACTATGGCTACACCTTC. Protein: CASSLAGDYGYTF.

This clonotype has a handful of counts. The rearrangement uses TRBV4-1 and TRBJ1-1; the D is unclear. The germline CDR1 and CDR2 sequences are MGHRA and YSYEKL. V was pared by 1 base and J by 1 base, with 16 bases between. The CDR3 loop spans 17 amino acids. In DNA form, the CDR3 reads TGCGCCAGCAGCCAAGTTGATTTTCCGGGAAAGAACACTGAAGCTTTCTTT. Protein: CASSQVDFPGKNTEAFF.

This clonotype has ten or more counts. The V gene is TRBV27, the J gene TRBJ2-5; D is ambiguous. This CDR3 comprises 13 residues. V was trimmed by 2 bases and J by 3 bases, leaving 7 bases between them. Germline V gives CDR1 MNHEY, CDR2 SMNVEV (reference sequence). CDR3 nucleotide sequence: TGTGCCAGCAGTTTAAACGTCGAAGAGACCCAGTACTTC. This encodes CASSLNVEETQYF.